The T cell receptor beta chain under discussion was sequenced for a study of blood T cell repertoires in COVID-19. Whole-study context: Collection of acute and convalescent COVID-19 samples took place in the United States, Italy and Spain.

Using immunoSEQ multiplex PCR, the repertoire was profiled, and TCRdb retains in-frame clones only, with some absent. This table holds around 59,000 clones, less than 85% found once. Sequencing input: peripheral blood. The receptor was derived from a human donor in a cohort sampled during active COVID-19.

The CDR3 DNA reads TGTGCCAGCAGCAAAAGTTTAGCTGCGGTCTATGGCTACACCTTC. It yields the protein CASSKSLAAVYGYTF. The chain couples TRBV21-1 to TRBJ1-2. TRBV21-1 is tagged as a pseudogene. This CDR3 comprises 15 residues.